The T cell receptor (beta chain) described here comes from a study of OX40 agonist ivuxolimab in advanced cancers. At the level of the study: Patients took ivuxolimab, an agonistic anti-OX40 (CD134) antibody. Participants, 75% to 90% male, averaged roughly 60 years of age, ranging from roughly 20 to 80. Findings and limits, study-wide: Antigen specificity remained undetermined for the expanded peripheral T cells.

The CDR3 runs to 16 residues. V lost 2 bases, J lost 4 bases, and 18 bases lay in between. CDR1 LGHNA and CDR2 YNFKEQ come from the germline V gene. This clone was seen just once. Its specificity is not known. It was autoimmune disease history or systemic immunosuppression that excluded patients. Sequencing was performed with immunoSEQ multiplex PCR; in TCRdb, only in-frame clones are kept and a portion is missing. The sample lists around 70,000 clones; around four fifths were seen once. The origin of this receptor is an adult with an advanced solid tumor such as melanoma, head and neck, liver or kidney cancer. The sequencing used CD4+ or CD8+ T cells sorted from blood, collected in a trial of the OX40 agonist ivuxolimab. V gene TRBV4-2 combines with J gene TRBJ2-7, with a tentative D call TRBD2 (5 bases). The CDR3 sequence is CASSQKVTGYVYEQYF. In DNA, the CDR3 is TGTGCCAGCAGCCAAAAGGTCACGGGATATGTTTACGAGCAGTACTTC.